A selection of T cell receptor beta chains follows, all from one sample in a study of naive and memory T cell subsets. TCRdb redid the calling of the UMI-ligation and nested PCR reads with MiXCR, one entry per CDR3 protein. This table has some 150,000 distinct CDR3 sequences, approximately 17% appearing once. Sequencing used naive CD4+ T cells from blood. These receptor sequences come from a human donor in good health. The CDR3 runs from the conserved cysteine through the conserved F or W. D genes are given only for firm matches. Expanded clones are given a class, and other clones once, few, many or no size at all.

TGCGCCAGCAGGCCTCCTGGGGTCGCAACTAATGAAAAACTGTTTTTT | CASRPPGVATNEKLFF | TRBV5-1 | - | TRBJ1-4 | -
TGCAGCATCACCTCGGGAGGCTATGGCTACACCTTC | CSITSGGYGYTF | TRBV29-1 | - | TRBJ1-2 | few
TGCGCCAGCAGTCAAGGGGGGGTTCAAGAGACCCAGTACTTC | CASSQGGVQETQYF | TRBV23-1 | TRBD2 | TRBJ2-5 | few
TGTGCCAGCAGCTTGGGCCCCACCGGACCCGACTACGAGCAGTACTTC | CASSLGPTGPDYEQYF | TRBV5-5 | - | TRBJ2-7 | -
TGTGCCAGCAGTTTTTCCTTGCGCACAGATACGCAGTATTTT | CASSFSLRTDTQYF | TRBV28 | - | TRBJ2-3 | few
TGCGCCAGCAGCCTAGGACTAGCGGGAGGAGACTCGCAGTACTTC | CASSLGLAGGDSQYF | TRBV5-1 | TRBD2 | TRBJ2-7 | few
TGTGCCAGCTCATCTCAGCCGGGAGGAGCTTCCTACAATGAGCAGTTCTTC | CASSSQPGGASYNEQFF | TRBV18 | TRBD2 | TRBJ2-1 | few
TGCAGTGCTAGAGATAGGGCGGGGACCTACGAGCAGTACTTC | CSARDRAGTYEQYF | TRBV20-1 | - | TRBJ2-7 | few
TGCGCCAGCAGCTATGATCCTAACTATGGCTACACCTTC | CASSYDPNYGYTF | TRBV5-1 | - | TRBJ1-2 | -
TGTGCCAGCAGCTCGCGGGGGGAGCCAGAAGAGACCCAGTACTTC | CASSSRGEPEETQYF | TRBV11-3 | TRBD2 | TRBJ2-5 | few
TGTGCCAGCAGCCCCGAAGCGGAGACCCAGTACTTC | CASSPEAETQYF | TRBV5-5 | - | TRBJ2-5 | few
TGCAGTGCCCACCCCCCTACAAGCAGTGGTGAGCAGTTCTTC | CSAHPPTSSGEQFF | TRBV20-1 | - | TRBJ2-1 | -
TGTGCCAGTAGGCCCCAAGGGTCTCAAGAGACCCAGTACTTC | CASRPQGSQETQYF | TRBV19 | - | TRBJ2-5 | few
TGCAGTGCGAGGGACTCAAGAAAACAAGAGACCCAGTACTTC | CSARDSRKQETQYF | TRBV20-1 | - | TRBJ2-5 | few
TGTGCCAGCAGCCAAGGCAAGGAGAAGACCCAGTACTTC | CASSQGKEKTQYF | TRBV3-1 | - | TRBJ2-5 | -
TGTGCCAGCAGATCCACCCGGGACTACGAGCAGTACTTC | CASRSTRDYEQYF | TRBV27 | - | TRBJ2-7 | few
TGTGCCAGCAATCGGGGAGATTCACCCCTCCACTTT | CASNRGDSPLHF | TRBV6-5 | - | TRBJ1-6 | -
TGTGCCAGCAGTACCCCAGGGATGGCTTCTCGGCACCAGCCCCAGCATTTT | CASSTPGMASRHQPQHF | TRBV28 | - | TRBJ1-5 | -
TGTGCCAGCAGTTATTCCCTAGATCAGCCCCAGCATTTT | CASSYSLDQPQHF | TRBV6-5 | - | TRBJ1-5 | -